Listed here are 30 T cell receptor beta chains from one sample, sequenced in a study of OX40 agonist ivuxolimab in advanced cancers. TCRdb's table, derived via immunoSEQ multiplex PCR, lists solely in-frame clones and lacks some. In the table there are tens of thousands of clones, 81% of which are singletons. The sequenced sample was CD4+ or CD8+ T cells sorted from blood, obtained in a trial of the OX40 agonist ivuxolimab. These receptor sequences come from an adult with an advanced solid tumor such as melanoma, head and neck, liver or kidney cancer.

CDR3 nucleotide sequence: TGTGCCAGCAGCTTGGGGAGCTCTGGAAACACCATATATTTT. This translates into CASSLGSSGNTIYF. V gene TRBV7-8 combines with J gene TRBJ1-3; no firm D call. The V gene lost 3 bases and the J gene lost 0 bases, with 6 bases spanning the gap. Germline V gene sequence: CDR1 SGHVS, CDR2 FQNEAQ. CDR3 size: 14 residues.

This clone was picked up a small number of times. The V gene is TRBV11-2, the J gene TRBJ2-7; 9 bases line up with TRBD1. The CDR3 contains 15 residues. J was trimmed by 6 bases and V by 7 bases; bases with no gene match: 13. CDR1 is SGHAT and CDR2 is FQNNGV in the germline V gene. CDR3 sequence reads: CASIRAPGTGIEQYF. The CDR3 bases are TGTGCCAGCATCCGGGCTCCCGGGACAGGGATCGAGCAGTACTTC.

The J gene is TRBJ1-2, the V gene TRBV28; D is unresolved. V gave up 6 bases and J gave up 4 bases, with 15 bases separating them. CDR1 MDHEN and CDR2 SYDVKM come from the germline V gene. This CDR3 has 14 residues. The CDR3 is CASSLRGLFYGYTF. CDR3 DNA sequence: TGTGCCAGCAGCTTACGTGGGTTATTCTATGGCTACACCTTC.

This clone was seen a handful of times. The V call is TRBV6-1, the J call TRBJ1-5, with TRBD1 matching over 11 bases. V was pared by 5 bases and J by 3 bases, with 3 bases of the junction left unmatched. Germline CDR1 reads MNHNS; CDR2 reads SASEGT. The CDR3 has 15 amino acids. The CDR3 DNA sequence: TGTGCCAGCAGTCGGGACAGGGGGATCAATCAGCCCCAGCATTTT. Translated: CASSRDRGINQPQHF.

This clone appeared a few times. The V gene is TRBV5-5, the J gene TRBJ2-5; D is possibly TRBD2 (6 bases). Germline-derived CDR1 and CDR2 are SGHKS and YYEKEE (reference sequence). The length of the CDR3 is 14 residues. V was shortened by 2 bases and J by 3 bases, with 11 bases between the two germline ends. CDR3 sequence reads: CASSLSSGKETQYF. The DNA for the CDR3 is TGTGCCAGCAGCTTAAGTAGCGGCAAAGAGACCCAGTACTTC.

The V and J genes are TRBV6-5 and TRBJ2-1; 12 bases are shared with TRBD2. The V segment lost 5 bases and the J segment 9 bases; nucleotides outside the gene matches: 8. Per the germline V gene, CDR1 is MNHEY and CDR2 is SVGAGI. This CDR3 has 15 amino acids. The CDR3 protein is CASSVTSGRFSEQFF. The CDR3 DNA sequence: TGTGCCAGCAGTGTGACTAGCGGGAGATTCAGTGAGCAGTTCTTC.

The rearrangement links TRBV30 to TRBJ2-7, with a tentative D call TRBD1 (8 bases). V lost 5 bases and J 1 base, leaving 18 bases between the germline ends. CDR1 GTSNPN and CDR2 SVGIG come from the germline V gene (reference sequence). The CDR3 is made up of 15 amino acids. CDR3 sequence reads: CAWAKGGTGSYEQYF. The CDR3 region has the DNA TGTGCCTGGGCCAAGGGGGGGACAGGATCCTACGAGCAGTACTTC.

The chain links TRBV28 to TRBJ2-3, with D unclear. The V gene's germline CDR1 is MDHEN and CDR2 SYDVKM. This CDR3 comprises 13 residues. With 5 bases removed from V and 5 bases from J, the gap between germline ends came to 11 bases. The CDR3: CASSQLWEDTQYF. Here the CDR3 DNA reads TGTGCCAGCAGTCAGCTCTGGGAAGATACGCAGTATTTT.

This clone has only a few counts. CDR3 residues: CASSRGPQGDQPQHF. CDR3 DNA sequence: TGCGCCAGCAGCCGGGGACCCCAGGGAGATCAGCCCCAGCATTTT. This chain links TRBV4-1 with TRBJ1-5, with D tentatively TRBD1 (5 bases). This CDR3 contains 15 residues. Germline values: CDR1 MGHRA, CDR2 YSYEKL. Trimming shortened V by 4 bases and J by 5 bases, and 15 bases separated the two germline ends.

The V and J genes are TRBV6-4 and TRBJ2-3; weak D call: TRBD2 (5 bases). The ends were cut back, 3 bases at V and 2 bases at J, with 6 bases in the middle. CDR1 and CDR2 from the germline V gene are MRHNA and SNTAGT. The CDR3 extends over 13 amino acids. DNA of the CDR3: TGTGCCAGCAGTGAGGAGGTCACAGATACGCAGTATTTT. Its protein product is CASSEEVTDTQYF.

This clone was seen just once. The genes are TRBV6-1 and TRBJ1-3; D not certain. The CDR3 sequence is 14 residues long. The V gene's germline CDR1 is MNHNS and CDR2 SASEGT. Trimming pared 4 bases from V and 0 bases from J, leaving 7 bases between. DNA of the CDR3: TGTGCCAGCAGTGGGGCCCCCTCTGGAAACACCATATATTTT. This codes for CASSGAPSGNTIYF.

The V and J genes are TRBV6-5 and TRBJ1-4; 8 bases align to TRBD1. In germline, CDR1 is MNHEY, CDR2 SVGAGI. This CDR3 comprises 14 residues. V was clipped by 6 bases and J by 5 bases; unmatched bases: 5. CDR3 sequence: CASSQQGGNEKLFF. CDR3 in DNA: TGTGCCAGCAGCCAACAGGGGGGGAATGAAAAACTGTTTTTT.

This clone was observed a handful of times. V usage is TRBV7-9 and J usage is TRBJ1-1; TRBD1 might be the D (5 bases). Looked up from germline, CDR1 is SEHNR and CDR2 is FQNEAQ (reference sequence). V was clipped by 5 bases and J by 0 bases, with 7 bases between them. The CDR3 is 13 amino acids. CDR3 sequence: CASSRGLNTEAFF. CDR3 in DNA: TGTGCCAGCAGCAGGGGATTGAACACTGAAGCTTTCTTT. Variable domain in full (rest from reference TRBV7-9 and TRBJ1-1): DTGVSQNPRHKITKRGQNVTFRCDPISEHNRLYWYRQTLGQGPEFLTYFQNEAQLEKSRLLSDRFSAERPKGSFSTLEIQRTEQGDSAMYLCASSRGLNTEAFFGQGTRLTVV.

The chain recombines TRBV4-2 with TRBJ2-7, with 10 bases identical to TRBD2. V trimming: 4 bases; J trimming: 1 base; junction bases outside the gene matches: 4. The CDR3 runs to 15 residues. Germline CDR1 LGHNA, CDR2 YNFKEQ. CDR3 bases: TGTGCCAGCAGCCTCGGGACTAGCGAATCCTACGAGCAGTACTTC. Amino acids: CASSLGTSESYEQYF.

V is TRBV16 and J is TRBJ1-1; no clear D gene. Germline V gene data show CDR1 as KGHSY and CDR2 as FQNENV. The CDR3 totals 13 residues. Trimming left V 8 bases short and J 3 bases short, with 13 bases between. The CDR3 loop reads CASGTQTDTEAFF. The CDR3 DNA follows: TGTGCCAGCGGCACCCAGACGGACACTGAAGCTTTCTTT.

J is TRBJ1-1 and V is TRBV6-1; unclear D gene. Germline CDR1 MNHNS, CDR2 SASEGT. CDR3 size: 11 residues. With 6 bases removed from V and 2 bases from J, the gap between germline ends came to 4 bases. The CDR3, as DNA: TGTGCCAGCAGGGATAACACTGAAGCTTTCTTT. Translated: CASRDNTEAFF.

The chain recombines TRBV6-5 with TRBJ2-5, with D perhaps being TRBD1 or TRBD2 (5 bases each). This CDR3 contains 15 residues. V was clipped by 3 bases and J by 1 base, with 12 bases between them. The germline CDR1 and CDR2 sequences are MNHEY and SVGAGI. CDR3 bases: TGTGCCAGCAGTTATGGGGGACGCTTCCAAGAGACCCAGTACTTC. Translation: CASSYGGRFQETQYF.

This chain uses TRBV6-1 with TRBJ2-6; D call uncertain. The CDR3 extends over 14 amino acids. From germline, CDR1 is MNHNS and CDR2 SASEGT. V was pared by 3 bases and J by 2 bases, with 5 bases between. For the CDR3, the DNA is TGTGCCAGCAGTGAGTCTCCTGGGGCCAACGTCCTGACTTTC. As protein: CASSESPGANVLTF.

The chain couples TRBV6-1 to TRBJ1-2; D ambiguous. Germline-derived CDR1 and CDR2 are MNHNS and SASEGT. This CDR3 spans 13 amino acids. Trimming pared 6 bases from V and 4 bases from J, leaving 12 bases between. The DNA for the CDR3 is TGTGCCAGCAGCCTAGAAAAGTCCTATGGCTACACCTTC. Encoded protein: CASSLEKSYGYTF.

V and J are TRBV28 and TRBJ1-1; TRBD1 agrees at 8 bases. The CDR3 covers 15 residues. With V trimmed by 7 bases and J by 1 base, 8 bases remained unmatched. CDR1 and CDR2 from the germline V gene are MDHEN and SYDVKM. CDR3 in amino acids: CASTYRQGPNTEAFF. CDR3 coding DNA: TGTGCCAGCACCTATCGACAGGGGCCGAACACTGAAGCTTTCTTT.

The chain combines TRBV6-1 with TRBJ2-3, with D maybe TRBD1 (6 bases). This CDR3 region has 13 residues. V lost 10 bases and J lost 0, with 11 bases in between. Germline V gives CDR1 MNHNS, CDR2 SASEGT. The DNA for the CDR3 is TGTGCCACCCAGACAGGTAGCACAGATACGCAGTATTTT. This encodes CATQTGSTDTQYF.

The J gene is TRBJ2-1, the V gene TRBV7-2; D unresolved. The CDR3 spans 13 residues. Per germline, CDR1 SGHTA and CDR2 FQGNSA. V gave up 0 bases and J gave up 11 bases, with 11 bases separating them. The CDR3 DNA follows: TGTGCCAGCAGCTTAGCGCCCCAGGATCAGCAGTTCTTC. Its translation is CASSLAPQDQQFF.

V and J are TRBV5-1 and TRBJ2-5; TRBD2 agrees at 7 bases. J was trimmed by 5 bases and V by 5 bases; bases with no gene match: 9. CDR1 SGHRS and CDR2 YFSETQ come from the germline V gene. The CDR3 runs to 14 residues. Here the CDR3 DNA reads TGCGCCAGCAGGCGGCAGGGCGGGGGTGAGACCCAGTACTTC. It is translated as CASRRQGGGETQYF.

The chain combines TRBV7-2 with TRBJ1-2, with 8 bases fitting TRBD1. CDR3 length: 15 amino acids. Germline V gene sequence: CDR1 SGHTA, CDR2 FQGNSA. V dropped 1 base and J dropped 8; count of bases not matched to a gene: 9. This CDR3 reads CASSLGRQGLRGYTF. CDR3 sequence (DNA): TGTGCCAGCAGCTTAGGCAGACAGGGGTTGAGAGGCTACACCTTC.

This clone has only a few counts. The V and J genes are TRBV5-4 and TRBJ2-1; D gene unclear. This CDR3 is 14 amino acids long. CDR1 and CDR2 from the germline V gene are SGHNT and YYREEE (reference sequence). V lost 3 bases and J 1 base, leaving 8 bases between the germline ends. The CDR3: CASSSGPSYNEQFF. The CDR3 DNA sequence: TGTGCCAGCAGCTCCGGGCCGTCCTACAATGAGCAGTTCTTC. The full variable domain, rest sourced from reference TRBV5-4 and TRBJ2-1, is ETGVTQSPTHLIKTRGQQVTLRCSSQSGHNTVSWYQQALGQGPQFIFQYYREEENGRGNFPPRFSGLQFPNYSSELNVNALELDDSALYLCASSSGPSYNEQFFGPGTRLTVL.

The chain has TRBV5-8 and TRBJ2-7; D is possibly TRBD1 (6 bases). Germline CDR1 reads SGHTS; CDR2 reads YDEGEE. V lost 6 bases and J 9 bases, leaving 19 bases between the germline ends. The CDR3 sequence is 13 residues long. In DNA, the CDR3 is TGTGCCAGCACCCTCGTCAGGGGCGGTGGGCAGTACTTC. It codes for CASTLVRGGGQYF.

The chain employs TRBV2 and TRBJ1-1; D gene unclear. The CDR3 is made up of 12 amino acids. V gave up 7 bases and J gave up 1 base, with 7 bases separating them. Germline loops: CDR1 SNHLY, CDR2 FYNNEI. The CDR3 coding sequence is TGTGCCAGCAACGGGCCGAACACTGAAGCTTTCTTT. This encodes CASNGPNTEAFF.

CDR3 sequence reads: CASSVVANTEAFF. CDR3 in DNA: TGTGCCAGCAGTGTAGTAGCGAACACTGAAGCTTTCTTT. The V call is TRBV6-1, the J call TRBJ1-1; D not certain. This CDR3 contains 13 residues. The germline gives CDR1 MNHNS, CDR2 SASEGT. Trimming removed 4 bases at V and 1 base at J, with 7 bases between.

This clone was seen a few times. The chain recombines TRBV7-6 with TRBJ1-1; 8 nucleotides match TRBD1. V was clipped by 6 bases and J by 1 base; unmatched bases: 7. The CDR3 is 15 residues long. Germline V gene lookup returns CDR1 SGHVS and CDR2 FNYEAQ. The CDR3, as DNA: TGTGCCAGCAGGAGCGGACAGGGAGGGAACACTGAAGCTTTCTTT. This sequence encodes CASRSGQGGNTEAFF.

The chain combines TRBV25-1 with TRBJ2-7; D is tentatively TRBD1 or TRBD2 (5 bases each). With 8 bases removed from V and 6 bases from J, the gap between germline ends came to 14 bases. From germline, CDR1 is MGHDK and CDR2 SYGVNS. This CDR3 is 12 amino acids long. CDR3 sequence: CASGDPFGEQYF. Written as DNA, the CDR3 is TGTGCCAGCGGGGACCCGTTTGGCGAGCAGTACTTC.